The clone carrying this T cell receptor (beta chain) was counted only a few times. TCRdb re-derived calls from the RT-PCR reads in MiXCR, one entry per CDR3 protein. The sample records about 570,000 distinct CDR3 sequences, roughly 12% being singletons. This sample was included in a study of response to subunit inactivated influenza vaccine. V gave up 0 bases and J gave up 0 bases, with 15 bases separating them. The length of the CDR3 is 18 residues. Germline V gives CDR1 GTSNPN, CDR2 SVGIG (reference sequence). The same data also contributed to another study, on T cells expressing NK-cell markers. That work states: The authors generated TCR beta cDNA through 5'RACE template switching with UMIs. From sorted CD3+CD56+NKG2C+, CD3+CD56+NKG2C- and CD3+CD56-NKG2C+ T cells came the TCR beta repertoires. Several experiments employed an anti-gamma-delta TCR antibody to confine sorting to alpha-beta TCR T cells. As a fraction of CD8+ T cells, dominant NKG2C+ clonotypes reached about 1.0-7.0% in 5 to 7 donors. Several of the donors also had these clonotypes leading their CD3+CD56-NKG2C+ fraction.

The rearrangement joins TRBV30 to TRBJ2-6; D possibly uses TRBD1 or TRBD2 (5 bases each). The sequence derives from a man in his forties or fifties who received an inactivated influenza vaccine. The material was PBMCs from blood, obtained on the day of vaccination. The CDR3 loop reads CAWSVRTGQSSGANVLTF. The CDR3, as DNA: TGTGCCTGGAGTGTACGAACGGGGCAGAGCTCTGGGGCCAACGTCCTGACTTTC.